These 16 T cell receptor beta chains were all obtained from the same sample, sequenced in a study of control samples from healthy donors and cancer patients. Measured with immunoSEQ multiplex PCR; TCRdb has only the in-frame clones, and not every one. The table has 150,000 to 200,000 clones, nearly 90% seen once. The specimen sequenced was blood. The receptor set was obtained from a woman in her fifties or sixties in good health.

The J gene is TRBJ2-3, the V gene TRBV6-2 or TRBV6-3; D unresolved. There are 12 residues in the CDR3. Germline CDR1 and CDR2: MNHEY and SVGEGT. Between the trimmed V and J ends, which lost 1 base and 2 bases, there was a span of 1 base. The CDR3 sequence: CASSYYTDTQYF. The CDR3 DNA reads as TGTGCCAGCAGTTACTACACAGATACGCAGTATTTT.

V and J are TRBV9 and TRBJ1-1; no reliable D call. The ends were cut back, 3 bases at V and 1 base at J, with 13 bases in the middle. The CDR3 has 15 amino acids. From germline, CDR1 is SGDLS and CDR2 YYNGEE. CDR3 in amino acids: CASSASPRENTEAFF. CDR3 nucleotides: TGTGCCAGCAGCGCCTCCCCGAGGGAGAACACTGAAGCTTTCTTT.

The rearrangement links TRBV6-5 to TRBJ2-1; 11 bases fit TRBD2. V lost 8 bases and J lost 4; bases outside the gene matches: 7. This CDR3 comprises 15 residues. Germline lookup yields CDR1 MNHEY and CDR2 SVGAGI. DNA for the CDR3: TGTGCCAGCGGTAATAGCGGGGGGGTTTACAATGAGCAGTTCTTC. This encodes CASGNSGGVYNEQFF.

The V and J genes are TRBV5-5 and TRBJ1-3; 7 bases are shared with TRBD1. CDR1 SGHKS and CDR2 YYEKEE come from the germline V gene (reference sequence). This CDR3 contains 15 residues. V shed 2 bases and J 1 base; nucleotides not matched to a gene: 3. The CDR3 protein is CASSLMGQSGNTIYF. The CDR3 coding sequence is TGTGCCAGCAGCTTAATGGGACAGTCTGGAAACACCATATATTTT.

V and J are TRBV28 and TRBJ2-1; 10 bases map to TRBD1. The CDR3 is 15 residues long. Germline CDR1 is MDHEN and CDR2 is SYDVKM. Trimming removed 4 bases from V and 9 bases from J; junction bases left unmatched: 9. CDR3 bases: TGTGCCAGCAGTTCACCCGGGACAGGGGTCGCTGAGCAGTTCTTC. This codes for CASSSPGTGVAEQFF.

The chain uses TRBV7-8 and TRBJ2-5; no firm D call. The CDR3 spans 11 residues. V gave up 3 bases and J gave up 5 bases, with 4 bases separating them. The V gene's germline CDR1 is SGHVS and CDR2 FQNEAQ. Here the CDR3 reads CASSFSETQYF. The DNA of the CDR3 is TGTGCCAGCAGCTTCTCGGAGACCCAGTACTTC.

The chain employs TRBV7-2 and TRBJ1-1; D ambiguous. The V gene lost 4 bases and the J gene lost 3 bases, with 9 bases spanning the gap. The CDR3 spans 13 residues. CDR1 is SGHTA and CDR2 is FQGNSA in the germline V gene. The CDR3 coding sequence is TGTGCCAGCAGCTGGGGTGTGGACACTGAAGCTTTCTTT. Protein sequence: CASSWGVDTEAFF.

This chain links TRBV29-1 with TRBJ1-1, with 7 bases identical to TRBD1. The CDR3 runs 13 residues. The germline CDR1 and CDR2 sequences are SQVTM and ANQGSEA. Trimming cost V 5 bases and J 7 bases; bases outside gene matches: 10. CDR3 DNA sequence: TGCAGCGTTCTTGCCGGGACAGCAGTTGAAGCTTTCTTT. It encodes CSVLAGTAVEAFF.

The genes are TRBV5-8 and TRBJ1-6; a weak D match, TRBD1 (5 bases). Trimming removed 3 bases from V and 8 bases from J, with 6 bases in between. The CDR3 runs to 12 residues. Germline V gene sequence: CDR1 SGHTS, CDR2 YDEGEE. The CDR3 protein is CASSWGHSPLHF. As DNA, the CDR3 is TGTGCCAGCAGCTGGGGACATTCACCCCTCCACTTT.

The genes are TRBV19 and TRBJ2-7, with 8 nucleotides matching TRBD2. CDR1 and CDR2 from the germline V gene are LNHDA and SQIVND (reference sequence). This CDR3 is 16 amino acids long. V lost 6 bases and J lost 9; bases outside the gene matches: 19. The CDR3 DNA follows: TGTGCCAGTAGCCCCCCGGGGGGGACCGGCCGGGGGGGGCAGTACTTC. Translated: CASSPPGGTGRGGQYF. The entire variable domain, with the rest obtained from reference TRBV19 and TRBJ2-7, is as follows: DGGITQSPKYLFRKEGQNVTLSCEQNLNHDAMYWYRQDPGQGLRLIYYSQIVNDFQKGDIAEGYSVSREKKESFPLTVTSAQKNPTAFYLCASSPPGGTGRGGQYFGPGTRLTVT.

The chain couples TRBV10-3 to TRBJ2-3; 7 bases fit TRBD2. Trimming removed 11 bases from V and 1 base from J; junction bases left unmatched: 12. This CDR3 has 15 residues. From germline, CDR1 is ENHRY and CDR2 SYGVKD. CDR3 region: CAVDTGLPGTDTQYF. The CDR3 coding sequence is TGTGCCGTCGACACGGGACTACCGGGCACAGATACGCAGTATTTT.

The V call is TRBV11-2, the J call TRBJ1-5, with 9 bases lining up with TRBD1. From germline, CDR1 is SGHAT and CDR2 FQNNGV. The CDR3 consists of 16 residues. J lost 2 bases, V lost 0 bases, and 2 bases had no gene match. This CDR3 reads CASSLDRDRGNQPQHF. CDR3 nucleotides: TGTGCCAGCAGCTTAGACCGGGACAGGGGCAATCAGCCCCAGCATTTT.

Written as DNA, the CDR3 is TGTGCCAGCAGCCGTCGGGGGGTCTATAATTCACCCCTCCACTTT. Amino acid sequence: CASSRRGVYNSPLHF. J is TRBJ1-6 and V is TRBV14; D perhaps matches TRBD1 (5 bases). Per the germline V gene, CDR1 is SGHDN and CDR2 is FVKESK. The CDR3 runs to 15 residues. Trimming shortened V by 4 bases and J by 3 bases, and 10 bases separated the two germline ends. Together with reference TRBV14 and TRBJ1-6, the CDR3 gives the full variable domain: EAGVTQFPSHSVIEKGQTVTLRCDPISGHDNLYWYRRVMGKEIKFLLHFVKESKQDESGMPNNRFLAERTGGTYSTLKVQPAELEDSGVYFCASSRRGVYNSPLHFGNGTRLTVT.

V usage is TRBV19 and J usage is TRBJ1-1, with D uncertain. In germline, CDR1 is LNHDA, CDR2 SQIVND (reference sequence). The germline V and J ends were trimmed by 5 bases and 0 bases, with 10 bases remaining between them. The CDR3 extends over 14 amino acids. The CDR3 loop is CASSPRGLNTEAFF. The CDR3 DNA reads TGTGCCAGTAGTCCGCGTGGGTTGAACACTGAAGCTTTCTTT.

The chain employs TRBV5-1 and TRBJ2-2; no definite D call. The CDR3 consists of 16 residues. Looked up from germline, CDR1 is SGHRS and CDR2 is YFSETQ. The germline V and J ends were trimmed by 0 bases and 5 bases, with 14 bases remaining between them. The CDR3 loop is CASSLDSSWETGELFF. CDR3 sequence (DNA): TGCGCCAGCAGCTTGGACAGCAGCTGGGAAACCGGGGAGCTGTTTTTT.

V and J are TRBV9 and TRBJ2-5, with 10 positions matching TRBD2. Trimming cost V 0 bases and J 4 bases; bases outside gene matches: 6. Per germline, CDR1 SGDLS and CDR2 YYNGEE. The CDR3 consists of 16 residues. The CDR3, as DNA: TGTGCCAGCAGCGTAGGTAGAGCGGGGGGGCCAGAGACCCAGTACTTC. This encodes CASSVGRAGGPETQYF.